This T cell receptor (beta chain) stems from a study of blood T cell repertoires in COVID-19. Study as a whole: T cells, B-cell-depleted T cells, or PBMCs supplied cDNA or gDNA.

The V segment lost 3 bases and the J segment 0 bases; nucleotides outside the gene matches: 15. The CDR3 sequence is 18 residues long. Germline values: CDR1 SGHDT, CDR2 YYEEEE. Original methodology: Amplified reference gene primers provided the basis for estimating nucleated cell counts. Libraries were prepared by immunoSEQ multiplex PCR; TCRdb keeps only in-frame clonotypes and omits some of them. V and J calls and clone size are those listed in that table; D and trimming were worked out from the DNA. The data show fewer than 300,000 clones, more than 65% seen once. The sample comprised peripheral blood. This TCR was recovered from a woman aged 18-35 years with acute or convalescent COVID-19. The rearrangement joins TRBV5-6 to TRBJ2-7, with 7 positions matching TRBD2. DNA of the CDR3: TGTGCCAGCAGCTCGCCTAAAACTAGCGACCGCTTCTCCTACGAGCAGTACTTC. It specifies CASSSPKTSDRFSYEQYF.